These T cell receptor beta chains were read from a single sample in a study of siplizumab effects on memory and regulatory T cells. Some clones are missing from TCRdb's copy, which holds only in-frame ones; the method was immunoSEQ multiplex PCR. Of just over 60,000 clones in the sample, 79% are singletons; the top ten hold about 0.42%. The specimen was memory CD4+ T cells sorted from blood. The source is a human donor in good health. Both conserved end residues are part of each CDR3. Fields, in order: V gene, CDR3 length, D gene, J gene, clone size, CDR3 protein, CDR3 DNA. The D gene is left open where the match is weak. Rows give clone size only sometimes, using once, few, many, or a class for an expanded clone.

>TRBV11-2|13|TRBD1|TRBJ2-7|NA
CASETGETYEQYF
TGTGCCAGCGAAACAGGGGAAACCTACGAGCAGTACTTC
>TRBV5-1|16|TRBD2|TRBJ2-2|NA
CASSLIDGEGTGELFF
TGCGCCAGCAGTTTGATCGACGGGGAGGGGACCGGGGAGCTGTTTTTT
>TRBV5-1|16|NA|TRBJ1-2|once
CASSLALGALGYGYTF
TGCGCCAGCAGCTTGGCCTTGGGGGCTCTCGGGTATGGCTACACCTTC
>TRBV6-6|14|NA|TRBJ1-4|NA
CASSYRGGNEKLFF
TGTGCCAGCAGTTACAGGGGCGGGAATGAAAAACTGTTTTTT
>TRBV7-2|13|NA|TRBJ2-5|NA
CASSPQPGETQYF
TGTGCCAGCAGCCCACAACCGGGGGAGACCCAGTACTTC
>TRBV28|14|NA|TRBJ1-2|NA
CASNTGRQGWGYTF
TGTGCCAGCAACACGGGACGCCAGGGATGGGGCTACACCTTC
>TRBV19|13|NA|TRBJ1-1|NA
CASNREEGTEAFF
TGTGCCAGTAATAGAGAGGAGGGCACTGAAGCTTTCTTT
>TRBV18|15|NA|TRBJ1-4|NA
CASSPAIASNEKLFF
TGTGCCAGCTCACCGGCCATCGCCTCTAATGAAAAACTGTTTTTT
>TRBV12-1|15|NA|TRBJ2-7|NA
CASSLYRDRAYEQYF
TGTGCCAGCAGCTTGTACCGGGACAGGGCCTACGAGCAGTACTTC
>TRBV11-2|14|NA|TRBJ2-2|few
CASSIQTVAGELFF
TGTGCCAGCAGCATCCAGACAGTTGCCGGGGAGCTGTTTTTT
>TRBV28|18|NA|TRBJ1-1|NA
CASSQGVGSTRMNTEAFF
TGTGCCAGCAGTCAGGGTGTCGGTTCTACCCGAATGAACACTGAAGCTTTCTTT
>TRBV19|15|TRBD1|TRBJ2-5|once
CASRRTGWGEETQYF
TGTGCCAGTAGAAGGACAGGTTGGGGTGAGGAGACCCAGTACTTC
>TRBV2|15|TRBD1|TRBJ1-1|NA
CASSEDRGLNTEAFF
TGTGCCAGCAGTGAAGACAGGGGGCTGAACACTGAAGCTTTCTTT
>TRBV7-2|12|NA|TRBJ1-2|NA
CASSLGLEGYTF
TGTGCCAGCAGCTTAGGCCTGGAAGGCTACACCTTC
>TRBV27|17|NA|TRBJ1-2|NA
CASRISGRQGTNYGYTF
TGTGCCAGCAGGATATCGGGCAGGCAAGGGACTAACTATGGCTACACCTTC
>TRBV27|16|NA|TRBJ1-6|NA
CASRLGGAGYNSPLHF
TGTGCCAGCAGATTAGGGGGGGCAGGTTATAATTCACCCCTCCACTTT
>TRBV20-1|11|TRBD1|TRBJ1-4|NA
CSASSRGDSIF
TGCAGTGCTAGCTCCCGAGGGGACAGCATTTTT
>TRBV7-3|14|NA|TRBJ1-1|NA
CASSLEGGRTEAFF
TGTGCCAGCAGCTTAGAAGGGGGGCGTACTGAAGCTTTCTTT